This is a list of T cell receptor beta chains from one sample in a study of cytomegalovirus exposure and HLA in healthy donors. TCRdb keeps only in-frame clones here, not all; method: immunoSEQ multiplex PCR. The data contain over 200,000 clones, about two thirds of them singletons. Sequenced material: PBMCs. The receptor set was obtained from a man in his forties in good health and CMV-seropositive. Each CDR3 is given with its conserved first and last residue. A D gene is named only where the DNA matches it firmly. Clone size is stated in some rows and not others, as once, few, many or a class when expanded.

CDR3nt: TGTGCCAGCAGCTTAGGTCTGGGCCCAGAGAACACTGAAGCTTTCTTT
CDR3aa: CASSLGLGPENTEAFF
j_gene: TRBJ1-1
abundance: -
d_gene: -
v_gene: TRBV11-1

CDR3nt: TGTGCCAGCAGCTTAGGAGGGGGCTACTATGGCTACACCTTC
CDR3aa: CASSLGGGYYGYTF
j_gene: TRBJ1-2
abundance: -
d_gene: TRBD1
v_gene: TRBV5-5

CDR3nt: TGTGCCAGCAGCCTAGAGGGGAATGGTGAGCAGTTCTTC
CDR3aa: CASSLEGNGEQFF
j_gene: TRBJ2-1
abundance: -
d_gene: -
v_gene: TRBV7-2

CDR3nt: TGTGCCAGCAGTAGGGGACAGGGGAACACTGAAGCTTTCTTT
CDR3aa: CASSRGQGNTEAFF
j_gene: TRBJ1-1
abundance: -
d_gene: TRBD1
v_gene: TRBV6-5

CDR3nt: TGTGCCAGTAGTATGGACAGGGTTGAAGCTTTCTTT
CDR3aa: CASSMDRVEAFF
j_gene: TRBJ1-1
abundance: once
d_gene: TRBD1
v_gene: TRBV19

CDR3nt: TGTGCCAGCAGTTTCGGACAGGGGAACGAGCAGTACTTC
CDR3aa: CASSFGQGNEQYF
j_gene: TRBJ2-7
abundance: -
d_gene: TRBD1
v_gene: TRBV27

CDR3nt: TGCGCCAGCAATCCAAGGGGAGGGCAGTATTTT
CDR3aa: CASNPRGGQYF
j_gene: TRBJ2-3
abundance: -
d_gene: -
v_gene: TRBV23-1

CDR3nt: TGTGCCAGCAGCCGGACAGCAACTAATGAAAAACTGTTTTTT
CDR3aa: CASSRTATNEKLFF
j_gene: TRBJ1-4
abundance: few
d_gene: -
v_gene: TRBV5-8

CDR3nt: TGTGCCAGCAGTTACGACTTCGGGGTGCCCCAGTACTTC
CDR3aa: CASSYDFGVPQYF
j_gene: TRBJ2-5
abundance: few
d_gene: -
v_gene: TRBV6-5

CDR3nt: TGTGCCAGCAGTGAAGAACGAGACTTGGAGCAGTACTTC
CDR3aa: CASSEERDLEQYF
j_gene: TRBJ2-7
abundance: -
d_gene: -
v_gene: TRBV6-1

CDR3nt: TGCGCCAGCAGCCCACTGACGGGGACACTCTCCTACAATGAGCAGTTCTTC
CDR3aa: CASSPLTGTLSYNEQFF
j_gene: TRBJ2-1
abundance: -
d_gene: -
v_gene: TRBV5-1

CDR3nt: TGTGCCAGTTTCCAGGGGAGCAATTCACCCCTCCACTTT
CDR3aa: CASFQGSNSPLHF
j_gene: TRBJ1-6
abundance: -
d_gene: -
v_gene: TRBV6-1

CDR3nt: TGTGCCAGCAGTTCAGGGGTCTCTGGAAACACCATATATTTT
CDR3aa: CASSSGVSGNTIYF
j_gene: TRBJ1-3
abundance: once
d_gene: -
v_gene: TRBV6-5

CDR3nt: TGTGCCACATTCACGGCCGGGGACAGAAACACTGAAGCTTTCTTT
CDR3aa: CATFTAGDRNTEAFF
j_gene: TRBJ1-1
abundance: -
d_gene: TRBD1
v_gene: TRBV28

CDR3nt: TGTGCCAGCTCACCAGGACAGGCTACCTACAATGAGCAGTTCTTC
CDR3aa: CASSPGQATYNEQFF
j_gene: TRBJ2-1
abundance: -
d_gene: TRBD1
v_gene: TRBV18

CDR3nt: TGTGCCAGCAGTTCTTACGGTTACAATCAGCCCCAGCATTTT
CDR3aa: CASSSYGYNQPQHF
j_gene: TRBJ1-5
abundance: -
d_gene: -
v_gene: TRBV6-6

CDR3nt: TGTGCCAGCATTCTAAGGGACTCGAGGAATGAGCAGTTCTTC
CDR3aa: CASILRDSRNEQFF
j_gene: TRBJ2-1
abundance: once
d_gene: -
v_gene: TRBV27

CDR3nt: TGTGCCAGCAGTTCGGGGGGCACGGATGAAAAACTGTTTTTT
CDR3aa: CASSSGGTDEKLFF
j_gene: TRBJ1-4
abundance: -
d_gene: -
v_gene: TRBV27

CDR3nt: TGTGCCAGCAGCGTAGTAAGTTGGGGGGACACTGAAGCTTTCTTT
CDR3aa: CASSVVSWGDTEAFF
j_gene: TRBJ1-1
abundance: -
d_gene: -
v_gene: TRBV9

CDR3nt: TGTGCCAGCAGCTTATACAGGAACACTGAAGCTTTCTTT
CDR3aa: CASSLYRNTEAFF
j_gene: TRBJ1-1
abundance: few
d_gene: -
v_gene: TRBV13

CDR3nt: TGTGCCAGTAGTATATATGGGCTGGCCGGGGCCAACGTCCTGACTTTC
CDR3aa: CASSIYGLAGANVLTF
j_gene: TRBJ2-6
abundance: -
d_gene: -
v_gene: TRBV19

CDR3nt: TGTGCCACCAGCAGAGGTGGGGCTGGCACAGATACGCAGTATTTT
CDR3aa: CATSRGGAGTDTQYF
j_gene: TRBJ2-3
abundance: few
d_gene: -
v_gene: TRBV15

CDR3nt: TGTGCCAGCAGCAGACAGGGAAGGAGCGCAGATACACAGTATTTT
CDR3aa: CASSRQGRSADTQYF
j_gene: TRBJ2-3
abundance: -
d_gene: TRBD1
v_gene: TRBV5-6

CDR3nt: TGTGCCAGCATCTACGGACAGGGCTCCTACGAGCAGTACTTC
CDR3aa: CASIYGQGSYEQYF
j_gene: TRBJ2-7
abundance: -
d_gene: TRBD1
v_gene: TRBV2

CDR3nt: TGTGCCAGCTCCGGGACAGGGGCTACCTACGAGCAGTACTTC
CDR3aa: CASSGTGATYEQYF
j_gene: TRBJ2-7
abundance: -
d_gene: TRBD1
v_gene: TRBV18

CDR3nt: TGTGCCAGCAGGCCCGGCCGGGGGTCTGGAAACACCATATATTTT
CDR3aa: CASRPGRGSGNTIYF
j_gene: TRBJ1-3
abundance: -
d_gene: -
v_gene: TRBV27

CDR3nt: TGTGCCAGCAGCTCCGAAAGTTGGGGGCATACCGGGGAGCTGTTTTTT
CDR3aa: CASSSESWGHTGELFF
j_gene: TRBJ2-2
abundance: -
d_gene: -
v_gene: TRBV5-6

CDR3nt: TGTGCCAGCAGCGGTGGGACACTTGGCACAGATACGCAGTATTTT
CDR3aa: CASSGGTLGTDTQYF
j_gene: TRBJ2-3
abundance: -
d_gene: -
v_gene: TRBV5-4

CDR3nt: TGTGCCAGCAGCTCCCCGGGCACAGATACGCAGTATTTT
CDR3aa: CASSSPGTDTQYF
j_gene: TRBJ2-3
abundance: -
d_gene: -
v_gene: TRBV7-9

CDR3nt: TGTGCCAGCAGCCCCGAGGACATTGCGGTGGCTTTCTTT
CDR3aa: CASSPEDIAVAFF
j_gene: TRBJ1-1
abundance: -
d_gene: -
v_gene: TRBV28

CDR3nt: TGTGCCAGTACTCCGGGCCCGTATGGAGGATCCCAGCATTTT
CDR3aa: CASTPGPYGGSQHF
j_gene: TRBJ1-5
abundance: -
d_gene: -
v_gene: TRBV19

CDR3nt: TGTGCCAGCAGCTTAGCGCGGGGGGTCTACACCGGGGAGCTGTTTTTT
CDR3aa: CASSLARGVYTGELFF
j_gene: TRBJ2-2
abundance: -
d_gene: TRBD2
v_gene: TRBV11-1

CDR3nt: TGTGCCAGCTCACCCGCAGGGGGGAATCAGCCCCAGCATTTT
CDR3aa: CASSPAGGNQPQHF
j_gene: TRBJ1-5
abundance: few
d_gene: TRBD1
v_gene: TRBV18

CDR3nt: TGTGCCAGCAGCCAAGACAGGCCTAGCTCTGGAAACACCATATATTTT
CDR3aa: CASSQDRPSSGNTIYF
j_gene: TRBJ1-3
abundance: -
d_gene: -
v_gene: TRBV5-4

CDR3nt: TGCGCCAGCAGCTTGACTAGCGGGGGGCGGGGAGAGACCCAGTACTTC
CDR3aa: CASSLTSGGRGETQYF
j_gene: TRBJ2-5
abundance: once
d_gene: TRBD2
v_gene: TRBV5-1

CDR3nt: TGTGCCAGCAGCTCTGCGGGGGGAACAGATACGCAGTATTTT
CDR3aa: CASSSAGGTDTQYF
j_gene: TRBJ2-3
abundance: few
d_gene: TRBD2
v_gene: TRBV7-2

CDR3nt: TGCGCCAGCAGCCAAGGTGACAGAAACACCGGGGAGCTGTTTTTT
CDR3aa: CASSQGDRNTGELFF
j_gene: TRBJ2-2
abundance: -
d_gene: -
v_gene: TRBV4-1

CDR3nt: TGTGCCAGCAGCACCCAGCGGGGGGGCGGGACCCAGTACTTC
CDR3aa: CASSTQRGGGTQYF
j_gene: TRBJ2-5
abundance: few
d_gene: TRBD2
v_gene: TRBV7-2

CDR3nt: TGTGCCACCAGCCCCTATACTAATGAAAAACTGTTTTTT
CDR3aa: CATSPYTNEKLFF
j_gene: TRBJ1-4
abundance: -
d_gene: -
v_gene: TRBV15

CDR3nt: TGTGCCAGTAGCTCAGCAACATCAACCACTAACAGGGTCCATAATGAAAAACTGTTTTTT
CDR3aa: CASSSATSTTNRVHNEKLFF
j_gene: TRBJ1-4
abundance: -
d_gene: -
v_gene: TRBV19

CDR3nt: TGCGCCAGCAGCTCCAGAGGGCAGGCGGAAAGTGAAAAACTGTTTTTT
CDR3aa: CASSSRGQAESEKLFF
j_gene: TRBJ1-4
abundance: -
d_gene: -
v_gene: TRBV5-1

CDR3nt: TGTGCCAGCAGCTTAGTCCCCGGGGGGAACACTGAAGCTTTCTTT
CDR3aa: CASSLVPGGNTEAFF
j_gene: TRBJ1-1
abundance: -
d_gene: -
v_gene: TRBV7-9

CDR3nt: TGTGCCAGCAGTTTAAGCGGGTCTGGAAACGAGCAGTACTTC
CDR3aa: CASSLSGSGNEQYF
j_gene: TRBJ2-7
abundance: once
d_gene: -
v_gene: TRBV27

CDR3nt: TGTGCCAGCAGCGCCAGGGGGGACTCCTACAATGAGCAGTTCTTC
CDR3aa: CASSARGDSYNEQFF
j_gene: TRBJ2-1
abundance: -
d_gene: -
v_gene: TRBV9

CDR3nt: TGTGCCAGCAGTTTATATTGGACAGGGCAGAGCTCCTATAATTCACCCCTCCACTTT
CDR3aa: CASSLYWTGQSSYNSPLHF
j_gene: TRBJ1-6
abundance: -
d_gene: TRBD1
v_gene: TRBV27

CDR3nt: TGTGCCAGCAGTTTAAGGACAGCCTACGAGCAGTACTTC
CDR3aa: CASSLRTAYEQYF
j_gene: TRBJ2-7
abundance: -
d_gene: -
v_gene: TRBV28

CDR3nt: TGTGCCAGCAGTCGGGGTGGGCTTGGTTACAATGAGCAGTTCTTC
CDR3aa: CASSRGGLGYNEQFF
j_gene: TRBJ2-1
abundance: -
d_gene: -
v_gene: TRBV2

CDR3nt: TGTGCCAGCAGCTTAGATGGGGCTGTACCTGAAGCTTTCTTT
CDR3aa: CASSLDGAVPEAFF
j_gene: TRBJ1-1
abundance: -
d_gene: -
v_gene: TRBV7-2

CDR3nt: TGTGCCAGTAGTTCGGGGTGGGGTCAGCCCCAGCATTTT
CDR3aa: CASSSGWGQPQHF
j_gene: TRBJ1-5
abundance: -
d_gene: -
v_gene: TRBV19

CDR3nt: TGTGCCAGCAGCTTATCTAGCGGGGAGCTGTTTTTT
CDR3aa: CASSLSSGELFF
j_gene: TRBJ2-2
abundance: -
d_gene: -
v_gene: TRBV7-9

CDR3nt: TGTGCCTCCCAGGGCGGGGTGGAGACCCAGTACTTC
CDR3aa: CASQGGVETQYF
j_gene: TRBJ2-5
abundance: -
d_gene: -
v_gene: TRBV6-6

CDR3nt: TGTGCCAGCAACCCAGGACAGGTGGACATTCAGTACTTC
CDR3aa: CASNPGQVDIQYF
j_gene: TRBJ2-4
abundance: few
d_gene: TRBD1
v_gene: TRBV6-1

CDR3nt: TGTGCCAGTAGTATAGGTAGGGGGGGTAGTCAGCCCCAGCATTTT
CDR3aa: CASSIGRGGSQPQHF
j_gene: TRBJ1-5
abundance: -
d_gene: -
v_gene: TRBV19

CDR3nt: TGTGCCAGCAGACCTGCTAGCGGGGGGGGGATTGAGCAGTTCTTC
CDR3aa: CASRPASGGGIEQFF
j_gene: TRBJ2-1
abundance: once
d_gene: TRBD2
v_gene: TRBV5-8

CDR3nt: TGTGCCAGCAGCTTCACCGGGAGTCCTGAAGCTTTCTTT
CDR3aa: CASSFTGSPEAFF
j_gene: TRBJ1-1
abundance: -
d_gene: -
v_gene: TRBV7-9

CDR3nt: TGTGCCAGCAGCTTAGGGCCACCGAGCAGGGGGCCTCAGCCCCAGCATTTT
CDR3aa: CASSLGPPSRGPQPQHF
j_gene: TRBJ1-5
abundance: -
d_gene: TRBD1
v_gene: TRBV7-2

CDR3nt: TGCGCCAGCAGCTTGCTGGGGCTCACTACCTACAATGAGCAGTTCTTC
CDR3aa: CASSLLGLTTYNEQFF
j_gene: TRBJ2-1
abundance: -
d_gene: -
v_gene: TRBV5-1

CDR3nt: TGCGCCAGCAGCCCCGCAGTTAATGAAAAACTGTTTTTT
CDR3aa: CASSPAVNEKLFF
j_gene: TRBJ1-4
abundance: -
d_gene: -
v_gene: TRBV4-1

CDR3nt: TGTGCCAGCGGGGGAGGGACGGCTAACTATGGCTACACCTTC
CDR3aa: CASGGGTANYGYTF
j_gene: TRBJ1-2
abundance: -
d_gene: -
v_gene: TRBV7-2

CDR3nt: TGTGCCAGCAGCCGCCCAGCGGGGGACAATGAGCAGTTCTTC
CDR3aa: CASSRPAGDNEQFF
j_gene: TRBJ2-1
abundance: -
d_gene: TRBD2
v_gene: TRBV5-4